Listed below are T cell receptor beta chains from one sample, sequenced in a study of cytomegalovirus exposure and HLA in healthy donors. Here immunoSEQ multiplex PCR was the method, and the copy in TCRdb shows in-frame clones only, minus some. The data show about 260,000 clones, roughly two thirds seen once. Sequencing used PBMCs. Receptors originate from a female donor in good health and CMV-seronegative. Both conserved end residues are part of each CDR3. D genes are given only for firm matches. Clone size is shown for a subset of rows, as once, few, many or a class of expanded clone.

len: 15; v_gene: TRBV11-3; abundance: NA; d_gene: TRBD1; j_gene: TRBJ2-7; CDR3aa: CASRKGGDSSYEQYF; CDR3nt: TGTGCCAGCAGAAAAGGTGGGGACAGCTCCTACGAGCAGTACTTC
len: 16; v_gene: TRBV27; abundance: once; d_gene: TRBD2; j_gene: TRBJ2-1; CDR3aa: CASSRISGRAYNEQFF; CDR3nt: TGTGCCAGCAGTAGGATTAGTGGGAGGGCCTACAATGAGCAGTTCTTC
len: 16; v_gene: TRBV11-2; abundance: NA; d_gene: TRBD1; j_gene: TRBJ1-3; CDR3aa: CASSEIQGDAGNTIYF; CDR3nt: TGTGCCAGCAGCGAAATCCAGGGGGATGCTGGAAACACCATATATTTT
len: 16; v_gene: TRBV5-6; abundance: few; d_gene: TRBD2; j_gene: TRBJ2-1; CDR3aa: CASSSSTSRSYNEQFF; CDR3nt: TGTGCCAGCAGCTCATCGACTAGCAGATCCTACAATGAGCAGTTCTTC
len: 13; v_gene: TRBV7-2; abundance: few; d_gene: NA; j_gene: TRBJ2-7; CDR3aa: CASSPGGNREQYF; CDR3nt: TGTGCCAGCAGCCCCGGCGGAAATCGAGAGCAGTACTTC
len: 16; v_gene: TRBV6-1; abundance: NA; d_gene: TRBD2; j_gene: TRBJ2-1; CDR3aa: CASSEVLAGEDNEQFF; CDR3nt: TGTGCCAGCAGTGAGGTTCTAGCGGGAGAGGACAATGAGCAGTTCTTC
len: 15; v_gene: TRBV19; abundance: NA; d_gene: TRBD1; j_gene: TRBJ2-5; CDR3aa: CASSISGTGKETQYF; CDR3nt: TGTGCCAGTAGTATTTCCGGGACAGGGAAAGAGACCCAGTACTTC
len: 13; v_gene: TRBV5-1; abundance: NA; d_gene: NA; j_gene: TRBJ1-1; CDR3aa: CASTRSVSTEAFF; CDR3nt: TGCGCCAGCACCCGATCGGTAAGCACTGAAGCTTTCTTT
len: 17; v_gene: TRBV5-1; abundance: NA; d_gene: TRBD2; j_gene: TRBJ2-2; CDR3aa: CASSQRLAGEGTGELFF; CDR3nt: TGCGCCAGCAGCCAAAGACTAGCGGGAGAGGGCACCGGGGAGCTGTTTTTT
len: 15; v_gene: TRBV5-1; abundance: NA; d_gene: NA; j_gene: TRBJ2-5; CDR3aa: CASSLVSGFSETQYF; CDR3nt: TGCGCCAGCAGCTTGGTATCCGGGTTTTCGGAGACCCAGTACTTC
len: 12; v_gene: TRBV28; abundance: few; d_gene: NA; j_gene: TRBJ2-3; CDR3aa: CASGQGPDTQYF; CDR3nt: TGTGCCAGCGGTCAGGGTCCAGATACGCAGTATTTT
len: 15; v_gene: TRBV4-1; abundance: few; d_gene: TRBD1; j_gene: TRBJ1-2; CDR3aa: CASRGDRGRGYGYTF; CDR3nt: TGCGCCAGCAGGGGGGACAGGGGGCGGGGCTATGGCTACACCTTC
len: 19; v_gene: TRBV14; abundance: NA; d_gene: NA; j_gene: TRBJ2-7; CDR3aa: CASSRRPAGSGPSSYEQYF; CDR3nt: TGTGCCAGCAGCCGACGCCCGGCGGGAAGCGGGCCAAGCTCCTACGAGCAGTACTTC
len: 14; v_gene: TRBV2; abundance: NA; d_gene: TRBD1; j_gene: TRBJ1-2; CDR3aa: CASSRTGGTYGYTF; CDR3nt: TGTGCCAGCAGCCGGACAGGGGGCACCTATGGCTACACCTTC
len: 16; v_gene: TRBV7-8; abundance: NA; d_gene: NA; j_gene: TRBJ1-6; CDR3aa: CASSFHGLGNNSPLHF; CDR3nt: TGTGCCAGCAGCTTTCATGGTCTCGGGAATAATTCACCCCTCCACTTT
len: 17; v_gene: TRBV6-1; abundance: NA; d_gene: NA; j_gene: TRBJ2-4; CDR3aa: CASSEAGHRGAKNIQYF; CDR3nt: TGTGCCAGCAGTGAAGCCGGGCACCGAGGGGCCAAAAACATTCAGTACTTC
len: 19; v_gene: TRBV19; abundance: few; d_gene: TRBD1; j_gene: TRBJ2-6; CDR3aa: CASRLLPGQGLSGANVLTF; CDR3nt: TGTGCCAGTAGGCTACTACCGGGACAGGGCCTCTCTGGGGCCAACGTCCTGACTTTC
len: 16; v_gene: TRBV18; abundance: NA; d_gene: TRBD2; j_gene: TRBJ2-5; CDR3aa: CASSPRTTSGRETQYF; CDR3nt: TGTGCCAGCTCACCACGCACGACTAGCGGGAGGGAGACCCAGTACTTC
len: 17; v_gene: TRBV16; abundance: NA; d_gene: TRBD1; j_gene: TRBJ1-2; CDR3aa: CASSQLDTGGPQLGYTF; CDR3nt: TGTGCCAGCAGCCAATTGGACACAGGGGGCCCCCAACTTGGCTACACCTTC
len: 16; v_gene: TRBV11-3; abundance: NA; d_gene: TRBD1; j_gene: TRBJ2-2; CDR3aa: CASSTRTGKGTGELFF; CDR3nt: TGTGCCAGCAGCACGAGGACAGGAAAGGGCACCGGGGAGCTGTTTTTT
len: 17; v_gene: TRBV12-1; abundance: NA; d_gene: NA; j_gene: TRBJ2-7; CDR3aa: CASSSAPTGLSRGEQYF; CDR3nt: TGTGCCAGCAGCTCGGCTCCTACGGGACTCTCGCGAGGGGAGCAGTACTTC
len: 17; v_gene: TRBV9; abundance: NA; d_gene: TRBD2; j_gene: TRBJ2-1; CDR3aa: CASSVFSSGGSYNEQFF; CDR3nt: TGTGCCAGCAGCGTATTCTCAAGCGGCGGGAGTTACAATGAGCAGTTCTTC
len: 12; v_gene: TRBV18; abundance: NA; d_gene: NA; j_gene: TRBJ1-4; CDR3aa: CASSPSNEKLFF; CDR3nt: TGTGCCAGCTCACCGTCGAATGAAAAACTGTTTTTT
len: 15; v_gene: TRBV6-6; abundance: NA; d_gene: NA; j_gene: TRBJ1-5; CDR3aa: CASSRDSRSNQPQHF; CDR3nt: TGTGCCAGCAGTCGCGACAGTCGAAGCAATCAGCCCCAGCATTTT
len: 16; v_gene: TRBV27; abundance: NA; d_gene: TRBD2; j_gene: TRBJ2-7; CDR3aa: CASRPRLAGGSGEQYF; CDR3nt: TGTGCCAGCAGACCCCGCCTAGCGGGAGGGTCAGGCGAGCAGTACTTC
len: 16; v_gene: TRBV4-2; abundance: NA; d_gene: TRBD2; j_gene: TRBJ2-7; CDR3aa: CASSQDRLAGGGEQYF; CDR3nt: TGTGCCAGCAGCCAAGATCGGCTAGCGGGAGGGGGCGAGCAGTACTTC